Each of the 25 T cell receptor beta chains below was sequenced from the same sample in a study of OX40 agonist ivuxolimab in advanced cancers. Sequencing used immunoSEQ multiplex PCR; TCRdb keeps in-frame clones, though not all of them. The data hold about 67,000 clones, with about four fifths observed a single time. This sample comprised CD4+ or CD8+ T cells sorted from blood, obtained in a trial of the OX40 agonist ivuxolimab. The receptors come from an adult with an advanced solid tumor such as melanoma, head and neck, liver or kidney cancer.

The V gene is TRBV25-1, the J gene TRBJ1-5; D gene uncertain. V was shortened by 4 bases and J by 3 bases, with 4 bases between the two germline ends. CDR3 length equals 12 residues. Germline V gives CDR1 MGHDK, CDR2 SYGVNS. The CDR3 is CASSGDNQPQHF. The DNA of the CDR3 is TGTGCCAGCAGTGGAGACAATCAGCCCCAGCATTTT.

The genes are TRBV28 and TRBJ2-2, with D possibly matching TRBD1 (7 bases). V lost 5 bases and J 4 bases, leaving 23 bases between the germline ends. Germline V gene sequence: CDR1 MDHEN, CDR2 SYDVKM. CDR3 length equals 18 residues. The CDR3 DNA reads TGTGCCAGCAGTCCCAGGAGGGGGCACCGGGACAGCACCGGGGAGCTGTTTTTT. Its translation: CASSPRRGHRDSTGELFF.

This clone has only one observation. The chain combines TRBV19 with TRBJ2-1; 7 bases are shared with TRBD2. Germline trimming cut 3 bases from V and 8 bases from J; bases unmatched to any gene: 10. Per the germline V gene, CDR1 is LNHDA and CDR2 is SQIVND (reference sequence). This CDR3 comprises 15 residues. The CDR3: CASSILGLRKDEQFF. The CDR3 DNA reads as TGTGCCAGTAGTATCCTGGGACTAAGAAAGGATGAGCAGTTCTTC.

This rearrangement joins TRBV7-2 to TRBJ1-3; no clear D gene. Germline V gene lookup returns CDR1 SGHTA and CDR2 FQGNSA. There are 15 residues in the CDR3. V gave up 5 bases and J gave up 0 bases, with 11 bases separating them. The CDR3 reads CASSPYTSSGNTIYF. Here the CDR3 DNA reads TGTGCCAGCAGCCCCTATACGAGCTCTGGAAACACCATATATTTT.

This chain joins TRBV7-2 and TRBJ2-3; D tentatively reads TRBD1 or TRBD2 (6 bases each). V lost 3 bases to trimming and J lost 6 bases, with 16 bases between them. CDR1 SGHTA and CDR2 FQGNSA come from the germline V gene. The CDR3 is made up of 15 amino acids. The CDR3 coding sequence is TGTGCCAGCAGCTTTGAGGGGGGCCTCTGGGATACGCAGTATTTT. Translation gives CASSFEGGLWDTQYF.

The chain employs TRBV7-2 and TRBJ1-4, with a weak D call TRBD1 (5 bases). CDR3 length: 16 residues. Trimming removed 5 bases at V and 5 bases at J, with 18 bases between. CDR1 and CDR2 (germline): SGHTA, FQGNSA. The CDR3 region has the DNA TGTGCCAGCAGCGGAGGAGGGCTTGGGGCGAATGAAAAACTGTTTTTT. Translation: CASSGGGLGANEKLFF.

CDR3 in amino acids: CASSPEGFRDTEAFF. The CDR3 DNA reads TGTGCCAGCAGCCCCGAGGGGTTTCGTGACACTGAAGCTTTCTTT. The chain combines TRBV9 with TRBJ1-1; D perhaps matches TRBD1 (5 bases). The germline V and J ends were trimmed by 4 bases and 3 bases, with 16 bases remaining between them. Germline-derived CDR1 and CDR2 are SGDLS and YYNGEE. This CDR3 region has 15 residues.

The genes are TRBV4-1 and TRBJ2-7, with 8 bases fitting TRBD2. J lost 2 bases, V lost 0 bases, and 6 bases had no gene match. The CDR3 loop spans 16 amino acids. The germline gives CDR1 MGHRA, CDR2 YSYEKL. Here the CDR3 DNA reads TGCGCCAGCAGCCAAGATAAGCAGCGGGGGACCTACGAGCAGTACGTC. Its protein is CASSQDKQRGTYEQYV.

The V gene is TRBV18, the J gene TRBJ1-3; 8 nucleotides align to TRBD1. V dropped 5 bases and J dropped 0; count of bases not matched to a gene: 3. The CDR3 is 15 residues long. Germline CDR1 reads KGHSH; CDR2 reads LQKENI. CDR3 protein: CASSADRDSGNTIYF. For the CDR3, the DNA is TGTGCCAGCTCAGCGGACAGGGACTCTGGAAACACCATATATTTT.

V is TRBV19 and J is TRBJ2-1; TRBD2 matches 10 bases. The germline CDR1 and CDR2 sequences are LNHDA and SQIVND (reference sequence). J was trimmed by 6 bases and V by 6 bases; bases with no gene match: 11. The CDR3 consists of 16 residues. CDR3 bases: TGTGCCAGTAGCCACTTTACGGGACTAGCGACCAATGAGCAGTTCTTC. Translation: CASSHFTGLATNEQFF.

The chain is built from TRBV29-1 and TRBJ2-3; no reliable D call. The V gene's germline CDR1 is SQVTM and CDR2 ANQGSEA. V was clipped by 6 bases and J by 1 base, with 8 bases between them. The CDR3 loop spans 12 amino acids. CDR3: CSVSQGTDTQYF. CDR3 bases: TGCAGCGTATCTCAGGGCACAGATACGCAGTATTTT.

This clone was detected once. The rearrangement links TRBV4-3 to TRBJ1-3; possible D gene TRBD1, 5 bases. The germline V gene encodes CDR1 LGHNA and CDR2 YSLEER. V lost 0 bases to trimming and J lost 4 bases, with 10 bases between them. This CDR3 is 15 amino acids long. The CDR3 DNA reads as TGCGCCAGCAGCCAAGAGCCAGGGCGAGGAAACACCATATATTTT. Encoded protein: CASSQEPGRGNTIYF.

The CDR3 region is CASSQDRLAGSYEQYF. The CDR3 nucleotides read TGTGCCAGCAGCCAAGACCGACTAGCGGGGTCCTACGAGCAGTACTTC. This sequence joins TRBV4-2 and TRBJ2-7, with 11 bases that match TRBD2. The CDR3 is made up of 16 amino acids. From germline, CDR1 is LGHNA and CDR2 YNFKEQ. V was pared by 0 bases and J by 1 base, with 2 bases of the junction left unmatched.

The V and J genes are TRBV6-1 and TRBJ2-3, with TRBD2 matching 7 bases. CDR1 MNHNS and CDR2 SASEGT come from the germline V gene. This CDR3 region has 15 residues. With V trimmed by 6 bases and J by 4 bases, 10 bases remained unmatched. This CDR3 is CASRPTAGRADTQYF. DNA of the CDR3: TGTGCCAGCAGACCCACAGCGGGGAGGGCAGATACGCAGTATTTT.

This clone has a handful of counts. The genes are TRBV18 and TRBJ1-5; TRBD1 might be the D (6 bases). V lost 3 bases and J lost 4, with 13 bases in between. This CDR3 has 15 amino acids. The germline CDR1 and CDR2 sequences are KGHSH and LQKENI. The CDR3 loop is CASSPRKGGNQPQHF. CDR3 DNA sequence: TGTGCCAGCTCACCCAGAAAAGGGGGGAATCAGCCCCAGCATTTT.

The CDR3, as DNA: TGTGCCAGCAGTTCCCAATTGCGGGGCACAGATACGCAGTATTTT. Its protein is CASSSQLRGTDTQYF. The genes are TRBV27 and TRBJ2-3; D is perhaps TRBD2 (5 bases). CDR3 size: 15 residues. Germline lookup yields CDR1 MNHEY and CDR2 SMNVEV (reference sequence). V dropped 4 bases and J dropped 1 base, with 12 bases sitting between them.

The chain combines TRBV13 with TRBJ2-7, with 10 bases that match TRBD2. Germline V gene data show CDR1 as PRHDT and CDR2 as FYEKMQ (reference sequence). After removal of 5 bases from V and 4 bases from J, the junction contained 8 bases not matched to a gene. The CDR3 is made up of 15 amino acids. CDR3: CASSLGGLAEYEQYV. The DNA of the CDR3 is TGTGCCAGCAGCCTCGGAGGACTAGCGGAATACGAGCAGTACGTC.

This clone has only one observation. V and J are TRBV5-1 and TRBJ1-2; D is uncertain. V was pared by 4 bases and J by 7 bases, with 11 bases between. Germline loops: CDR1 SGHRS, CDR2 YFSETQ. CDR3 length: 12 amino acids. The CDR3 DNA sequence: TGCGCCAGCAGCGATTCGGTTGGTGGCTACACCTTC. Translated: CASSDSVGGYTF.

The rearrangement uses TRBV7-2 and TRBJ2-1; D is possibly TRBD1 (6 bases). V gave up 1 base and J gave up 2 bases, with 12 bases separating them. Germline-derived CDR1 and CDR2 are SGHTA and FQGNSA. The CDR3 sequence is 16 residues long. The chain's CDR3 is CASSLEGTGPYNEQFF. The CDR3, as DNA: TGTGCCAGCAGCTTAGAGGGAACAGGGCCCTACAATGAGCAGTTCTTC.

This chain links TRBV6-1 with TRBJ1-2; the D gene is possibly TRBD1 (6 bases). The CDR3 has 12 residues. The V and J ends lost 7 bases and 3 bases respectively, with 9 bases between them. The germline gives CDR1 MNHNS, CDR2 SASEGT. The CDR3: CASNNRDYGYTF. DNA for the CDR3: TGTGCCAGCAACAACAGGGACTATGGCTACACCTTC.

The rearrangement joins TRBV9 to TRBJ2-3; TRBD1 is a possible D gene (7 bases). V was shortened by 0 bases and J by 3 bases, with 14 bases between the two germline ends. The length of the CDR3 is 16 residues. Per germline, CDR1 SGDLS and CDR2 YYNGEE. The CDR3 DNA is TGTGCCAGCAGCGTAGTGGGAGCAGGGGGGACAGATACGCAGTATTTT. The encoded protein is CASSVVGAGGTDTQYF.

CDR3 sequence reads: CANGPRGNQPQHF. Here the CDR3 DNA reads TGTGCCAACGGGCCCCGCGGCAATCAGCCCCAGCATTTT. This rearrangement joins TRBV2 to TRBJ1-5; the D is unclear. Trimming removed 10 bases at V and 2 bases at J, with 12 bases between. The V gene's germline CDR1 is SNHLY and CDR2 FYNNEI. The CDR3 loop spans 13 amino acids.

The chain links TRBV7-9 to TRBJ1-1, with a weak D call TRBD1 (5 bases). V was shortened by 5 bases and J by 1 base, with 8 bases between the two germline ends. The CDR3 consists of 13 residues. Per the germline V gene, CDR1 is SEHNR and CDR2 is FQNEAQ (reference sequence). CDR3 sequence (DNA): TGTGCCAGCAGCCCAGGACAGAACACTGAAGCTTTCTTT. This codes for CASSPGQNTEAFF.

This rearrangement joins TRBV5-1 to TRBJ1-5; TRBD1 matches 11 bases. Germline V CDR1 and CDR2: SGHRS, YFSETQ. The CDR3 runs to 16 residues. The ends lost 4 bases at V and 8 bases at J; junction bases unmatched: 11. The CDR3 is CASSRTGGAGIEPQHF. As DNA, the CDR3 is TGCGCCAGCAGCAGGACAGGGGGCGCAGGTATTGAGCCCCAGCATTTT. Together with reference TRBV5-1 and TRBJ1-5, the CDR3 gives the full variable domain: KAGVTQTPRYLIKTRGQQVTLSCSPISGHRSVSWYQQTPGQGLQFLFEYFSETQRNKGNFPGRFSGRQFSNSRSEMNVSTLELGDSALYLCASSRTGGAGIEPQHFGDGTRLSIL.

The genes are TRBV28 and TRBJ2-7; 9 bases map to TRBD1. The CDR3 covers 17 residues. Germline V gives CDR1 MDHEN, CDR2 SYDVKM. Trimming removed 1 base from V and 1 base from J; junction bases left unmatched: 8. CDR3 nucleotides: TGTGCCAGCAGTTTATCGGTTTGGGACAGGGAGTCCTACGAGCAGTACGTC. Amino acids: CASSLSVWDRESYEQYV.